The next 21 T cell receptor beta chains were all read from a single sample in a study of regulatory and conventional T cells in RAG deficiency. Regulatory T cells were sorted from blood as CD4+ CD25-high CD127-low cells. Generated by immunoSEQ multiplex PCR, the TCRdb table keeps only in-frame clones and is missing some. In the table there are about 9,500 clones, more than 70% of which are singletons. The same data also contributed to another study, on regulatory T cells. That work contributes: Amplification used 52 TRBV primers and 13 TRBJ primers.

Sequenced input: Tregs sorted from blood. These receptors originate from a human donor in good health.

This clone was picked up one time. This chain joins TRBV6-5 and TRBJ1-2; D gene unclear. Germline values: CDR1 MNHEY, CDR2 SVGAGI. Deletions cut 4 bases from V and 8 bases from J, with 11 bases between. The CDR3 runs 12 residues. CDR3: CASSLDGSGYTF. The CDR3 DNA follows: TGTGCCAGCAGTTTGGACGGGTCGGGCTACACCTTC.

The V and J genes are TRBV12-5 and TRBJ2-7, with a tentative D call TRBD2 (6 bases). Germline assignment: CDR1 LGHNT and CDR2 FRNRAP. The V and J ends lost 5 bases and 12 bases respectively, with 14 bases between them. This CDR3 is built from 11 residues. CDR3 region: CASGNPGERYF. The CDR3 DNA reads TGTGCTAGTGGTAACCCGGGGGAGAGGTACTTC.

This clone was seen only once. This sequence joins TRBV7-9 and TRBJ2-7, with a possible D match to TRBD1 (5 bases). Germline V CDR1 and CDR2: SEHNR, FQNEAQ (reference sequence). The V end was cut by 7 bases, the J end by 1 base, with 14 bases between. There are 14 residues in the CDR3. CDR3 sequence reads: CASNLGVGSYEQYF. The CDR3 nucleotides read TGTGCCAGCAACCTAGGGGTGGGATCCTACGAGCAGTACTTC.

The rearrangement links TRBV9 to TRBJ2-3; D is unresolved. The germline V gene encodes CDR1 SGDLS and CDR2 YYNGEE. Trimming left V 3 bases short and J 0 bases short, with 11 bases between. This CDR3 spans 15 amino acids. In DNA, the CDR3 is TGTGCCAGCAGCGATAAACCCTGGAGCACAGATACGCAGTATTTT. This encodes CASSDKPWSTDTQYF.

V gene TRBV6-1 combines with J gene TRBJ1-4; D ambiguous. Trimming cost V 2 bases and J 8 bases, with 9 bases left between them. The CDR3 spans 13 residues. In germline, CDR1 is MNHNS, CDR2 SASEGT. As DNA, the CDR3 is TGTGCCAGCAGTGAAAACGTCGGAGAAAAACTGTTTTTT. It is translated as CASSENVGEKLFF.

The chain combines TRBV6-6 with TRBJ1-5, with 9 bases that match TRBD1. The CDR3 loop spans 14 amino acids. V lost 2 bases to trimming and J lost 7 bases; unmatched junction nucleotides: 3. From germline, CDR1 is MNHNY and CDR2 SVGAGI (reference sequence). The CDR3 sequence: CASSYTGGWQPQHF. In DNA, the CDR3 is TGTGCCAGCAGTTACACAGGGGGCTGGCAGCCCCAGCATTTT.

V is TRBV19 and J is TRBJ2-3; a possible D gene is TRBD2 (5 bases). Germline V gene lookup returns CDR1 LNHDA and CDR2 SQIVND (reference sequence). V lost 5 bases and J lost 2, with 8 bases in between. The CDR3 is 13 amino acids. CDR3: CASSSGYTDTQYF. CDR3 coding DNA: TGTGCCAGTAGTTCGGGATACACAGATACGCAGTATTTT.

This clone was observed a few times. The genes are TRBV19 and TRBJ2-7; perhaps TRBD1 as D (6 bases). Germline V gives CDR1 LNHDA, CDR2 SQIVND (reference sequence). The CDR3 consists of 13 residues. Trimming stripped 9 bases from V and 3 bases from J, with 15 bases between. CDR3 in amino acids: CARPQGRGYEQYF. Here the CDR3 DNA reads TGTGCCAGGCCACAGGGAAGAGGCTACGAGCAGTACTTC.

This chain connects TRBV28 to TRBJ1-2, with 7 nucleotides matching TRBD1. CDR3 size: 15 residues. The J segment lost 4 bases and the V segment lost 2 bases, leaving 7 bases of the junction unmatched. CDR1 MDHEN and CDR2 SYDVKM come from the germline V gene. The chain's CDR3 is CASSLISWTGYGYTF. In DNA, the CDR3 is TGTGCCAGCAGTTTAATCAGCTGGACAGGCTATGGCTACACCTTC.

The CDR3 DNA is TGTGCCAGCAGCTTAGTCACTAGCGGGGCTTACTACAATGAGCAGTTCTTC. Protein: CASSLVTSGAYYNEQFF. This chain joins TRBV7-9 and TRBJ2-1; TRBD2 agrees at 10 bases. This CDR3 region has 17 residues. V shed 1 base and J 3 bases; nucleotides not matched to a gene: 6. In germline, CDR1 is SEHNR, CDR2 FQNEAQ (reference sequence).

V and J are TRBV7-9 and TRBJ2-7; D is unresolved. CDR3 length equals 13 residues. CDR1 and CDR2 (germline): SEHNR, FQNEAQ (reference sequence). The ends were cut back, 5 bases at V and 2 bases at J, with 10 bases in the middle. This chain's CDR3 is CASSPSPAYEQYF. CDR3 bases: TGTGCCAGCAGCCCAAGCCCCGCCTACGAGCAGTACTTC. Looking up the rest from reference TRBV7-9 and TRBJ2-7 gives the full variable domain: DTGVSQNPRHKITKRGQNVTFRCDPISEHNRLYWYRQTLGQGPEFLTYFQNEAQLEKSRLLSDRFSAERPKGSFSTLEIQRTEQGDSAMYLCASSPSPAYEQYFGPGTRLTVT.

This sequence joins TRBV27 and TRBJ2-1; TRBD1 matches at 9 bases. V lost 0 bases to trimming and J lost 4 bases; unmatched junction nucleotides: 4. CDR1 and CDR2 (germline): MNHEY, SMNVEV (reference sequence). There are 16 residues in the CDR3. CDR3 loop: CASSLSGTGKYNEQFF. The CDR3, as DNA: TGTGCCAGCAGTTTATCCGGGACAGGGAAATACAATGAGCAGTTCTTC.

This clone was detected a few times. The J gene is TRBJ1-6, the V gene TRBV7-9, with TRBD1 matching 12 bases. The junction had 8 bases not matched to a gene; V was cut back by 1 base and J by 10 bases. Germline V gene sequence: CDR1 SEHNR, CDR2 FQNEAQ (reference sequence). The CDR3 covers 17 residues. CDR3 protein: CASSLVSGQGAGSPLHF. The DNA of the CDR3 is TGTGCCAGCAGCTTAGTATCGGGACAGGGGGCCGGATCACCCCTCCACTTT.

This clone came up a few times. The V call is TRBV6-5, the J call TRBJ1-2; tentative D call: TRBD1 (6 bases). Trimming removed 8 bases from V and 7 bases from J, with 23 bases in between. This CDR3 comprises 15 residues. Germline CDR1 is MNHEY and CDR2 is SVGAGI. CDR3 coding DNA: TGTGCCAGCGGGCTTCGACCGCGGGGGCTGGGTGGCTACACCTTC. Translation: CASGLRPRGLGGYTF.

The J gene is TRBJ2-7, the V gene TRBV2, with 9 positions matching TRBD2. Germline V gene sequence: CDR1 SNHLY, CDR2 FYNNEI. V lost 6 bases to trimming and J lost 0 bases; unmatched junction nucleotides: 12. CDR3 length: 17 amino acids. CDR3: CASSPGLRGGSSYEQYF. DNA of the CDR3: TGTGCCAGCAGCCCAGGGTTGCGGGGGGGATCCTCCTACGAGCAGTACTTC.

V and J are TRBV6-6 and TRBJ2-5; D unclear. The V end lost 0 bases, the J end lost 4 bases, and 9 bases lay between the germline ends. The CDR3 spans 14 residues. CDR1 MNHNY and CDR2 SVGAGI come from the germline V gene (reference sequence). CDR3 nucleotide sequence: TGTGCCAGCAGTTACTCCGGGCAAGGAGAGACCCAGTACTTC. Its translation is CASSYSGQGETQYF.

This clone was picked up a small number of times. The CDR3: CASSSSDGNTIYF. In DNA form, the CDR3 reads TGTGCCAGCAGCTCAAGCGACGGAAACACCATATATTTT. The J gene is TRBJ1-3, the V gene TRBV13; D not resolved. V lost 4 bases and J 4 bases, leaving 8 bases between the germline ends. This CDR3 is 13 amino acids long. CDR1 is PRHDT, CDR2 FYEKMQ, per germline (reference sequence).

The chain couples TRBV29-1 to TRBJ1-2; D perhaps matches TRBD1 (5 bases). V lost 6 bases to trimming and J lost 2 bases, with 7 bases between them. The CDR3 loop spans 11 amino acids. Germline loops: CDR1 SQVTM, CDR2 ANQGSEA. CDR3 sequence reads: CSVRQNYGYTF. CDR3 bases: TGCAGCGTGAGACAGAACTATGGCTACACCTTC.

This chain connects TRBV18 to TRBJ2-6; D might be TRBD1 (6 bases). The CDR3 is made up of 16 amino acids. The ends were cut back, 2 bases at V and 1 base at J, with 9 bases in the middle. Germline CDR1 reads KGHSH; CDR2 reads LQKENI. As DNA, the CDR3 is TGTGCCAGCTCACCAGGACAGAGGTCTGGGGCCAACGTCCTGACTTTC. Translated, it gives CASSPGQRSGANVLTF.

The chain carries TRBV29-1 and TRBJ1-3; D is possibly TRBD1 (6 bases). The CDR3 length is 14 residues. Trimming removed 7 bases at V and 4 bases at J, with 17 bases between. Germline CDR1 and CDR2: SQVTM and ANQGSEA. CDR3 DNA sequence: TGCAGCGCATTTATGGGGGCGGGAGGAAACACCATATATTTT. Residues: CSAFMGAGGNTIYF.

V usage is TRBV30 and J usage is TRBJ2-7, with a tentative D call TRBD2 (6 bases). Germline V gene sequence: CDR1 GTSNPN, CDR2 SVGIG (reference sequence). The CDR3 contains 13 residues. Trimming removed 3 bases from V and 2 bases from J, with 11 bases in between. The CDR3 sequence is CAWSNRLAYEQYF. The CDR3, as DNA: TGTGCCTGGAGCAATAGACTAGCCTACGAGCAGTACTTC.